The 9 T cell receptor beta chains below all came from one sample that was sequenced in a study of identical twins. TCRdb passed the 5' RACE reads through MiXCR, listing each CDR3 protein once. This table holds about 210,000 distinct CDR3 sequences, roughly 9.4% found once. The sample was memory (CD45RO+) T cells sorted from blood. These receptors all stem from a young woman in good health.

At least ten counts were recorded for this clonotype. The chain couples TRBV6-1 to TRBJ2-5; possibly TRBD1 or TRBD2 for D (5 bases each). Looked up from germline, CDR1 is MNHNS and CDR2 is SASEGT. The CDR3 consists of 17 residues. V was clipped by 5 bases and J by 5 bases, with 24 bases between them. In DNA form, the CDR3 reads TGTGCCAGCAGTCCCGGTCTCGGGGTAGGGGTCGAGGAGACCCAGTACTTC. Translating gives CASSPGLGVGVEETQYF.

This clonotype has a handful of counts. The J gene is TRBJ1-5, the V gene TRBV7-9, with no clear D. The length of the CDR3 is 15 residues. From germline, CDR1 is SEHNR and CDR2 FQNEAQ (reference sequence). Trimming took off 5 bases at V and 4 bases at J, with 15 bases between the two ends. CDR3 nucleotides: TGTGCCAGCAGCCCAGCCGCAGGTGGGAATCAGCCCCAGCATTTT. Translating it yields CASSPAAGGNQPQHF.

This clonotype was observed a handful of times. The J gene is TRBJ2-5, the V gene TRBV6-5; D gene unclear. The CDR3 contains 15 residues. Germline V lookup: CDR1 MNHEY, CDR2 SVGAGI. V was clipped by 4 bases and J by 5 bases, with 17 bases between them. The CDR3, as DNA: TGTGCCAGCAGTTCCTCGCTGACGACGTGGGAGACCCAGTACTTC. Its translation is CASSSSLTTWETQYF.

The V and J genes are TRBV20-1 and TRBJ2-2, with TRBD2 as a possible D gene (5 bases). Germline loops: CDR1 DFQATT, CDR2 SNEGSKA (reference sequence). Deletions cut 3 bases from V and 6 bases from J, with 11 bases between. The CDR3 sequence is 13 residues long. CDR3 DNA sequence: TGCAGTGCTAGGTCGGGGAGATCCGGGGAGCTGTTTTTT. This codes for CSARSGRSGELFF.

The CDR3 is CASSPGIASYNEQFF. The CDR3, as DNA: TGTGCCAGCAGCCCAGGGATAGCGAGCTACAATGAGCAGTTCTTC. The V and J genes are TRBV7-2 and TRBJ2-1; the D call may be TRBD1 or TRBD2 (5 bases each). Deletions cut 5 bases from V and 3 bases from J, with 14 bases between. This CDR3 region has 15 residues. The germline CDR1 and CDR2 sequences are SGHTA and FQGNSA.

The chain employs TRBV7-2 and TRBJ2-5; the match to TRBD2 covers 7 bases. The length of the CDR3 is 13 residues. The germline CDR1 and CDR2 sequences are SGHTA and FQGNSA. V lost 2 bases to trimming and J lost 5 bases; unmatched junction nucleotides: 2. The CDR3 sequence is CASSLSGGETQYF. The CDR3 DNA follows: TGTGCCAGCAGCTTATCCGGGGGGGAGACCCAGTACTTC.

This clonotype was seen only a few times. This rearrangement joins TRBV20-1 to TRBJ2-4, with D possibly TRBD2 on 5 matching bases. The CDR3 consists of 13 residues. Trimming removed 6 bases at V and 3 bases at J, with 12 bases between. Per the germline V gene, CDR1 is DFQATT and CDR2 is SNEGSKA (reference sequence). The DNA for the CDR3 is TGCAGTGCAGCGGTGGGTGGCAAAAACATTCAGTACTTC. As protein: CSAAVGGKNIQYF.

This clonotype was found a few times. The CDR3 DNA reads TGTGCCATCAGAATGACAGGGGGCCCGATTGGCTACACCTTC. It encodes CAIRMTGGPIGYTF. The rearrangement uses TRBV10-3 and TRBJ1-2, with 10 positions matching TRBD1. Germline V CDR1 and CDR2: ENHRY, SYGVKD. This CDR3 contains 14 residues. V gave up 6 bases and J gave up 7 bases; unmatched junction bases: 8.

Note on this clonotype: At one of its ends the junction is not consistent with the germline gene, which may arise from a read error. The chain has TRBV9 and TRBJ2-1; 10 positions agree with TRBD2. The CDR3 is 16 residues long. In germline, CDR1 is SGDLS, CDR2 YYNGEE. The CDR3 here is CAGSVVGTSAHNEQFF. CDR3 nucleotides: TGTGCCGGCAGCGTAGTCGGGACTAGCGCGCACAATGAGCAGTTCTTC.